This TCR beta chain was documented in a study of response to subunit inactivated influenza vaccine. General study results and limits: The authors proposed limited new T cell recruitment per seasonal influenza vaccination.

This clonotype was detected only a few times. The antigen is unknown. The V end was cut by 0 bases, the J end by 6 bases, with 15 bases between. Germline V gives CDR1 SEHNR, CDR2 FQNEAQ (reference sequence). This CDR3 spans 16 amino acids. TCRdb fed the RT-PCR reads into MiXCR, producing one record per CDR3 protein. This table has 700,000 to 800,000 distinct CDR3 sequences, less than 20% appearing once. The sample was PBMCs from blood, taken less than 6 days after vaccination. This receptor was taken from a man aged 45-60 years who received an inactivated influenza vaccine. This rearrangement joins TRBV7-9 to TRBJ2-1; the D gene is possibly TRBD1 (5 bases). The CDR3 sequence is CASSLASWTRFNEQFF. Written as DNA, the CDR3 is TGTGCCAGCAGCTTAGCGTCGTGGACACGTTTCAATGAGCAGTTCTTC.